The 27 T cell receptor beta chains reported below all come from one sample, sequenced in a study of post-analysis software for immune sequencing data. Study findings and constraints: Elevated frequency relative to controls characterized a handful of TRBV segments in patients, TRBV5-6, TRBV5-1 and TRBV20-1 among them.

No antigens are known for them. Prepared libraries of TCR beta cDNA carried unique molecular identifiers. A single record per CDR3 protein comes from TCRdb applying MiXCR to the PCR reads. The sample holds 700,000 to 800,000 distinct CDR3 sequences, just under 30% seen once. Sequenced sample: blood. Every receptor here comes from a girl aged 5 to 17 with multiple sclerosis.

This clonotype was picked up a small number of times. The chain is built from TRBV29-1 and TRBJ1-5; TRBD1 might be the D (6 bases). From germline, CDR1 is SQVTM and CDR2 ANQGSEA. This CDR3 contains 15 residues. V was cut by 4 bases and J by 4 bases, with 17 bases left in between. CDR3 nucleotides: TGCAGCGTTGTTGGGGAGGGGGGTGTTAATCAGCCCCAGCATTTT. Residues: CSVVGEGGVNQPQHF.

This clonotype was seen only a few times. This sequence joins TRBV20-1 and TRBJ2-7, with a weak D call TRBD2 (5 bases). The CDR3 has 12 residues. The V gene lost 0 bases and the J gene lost 7 bases, with 10 bases spanning the gap. The germline V gene encodes CDR1 DFQATT and CDR2 SNEGSKA (reference sequence). The CDR3: CSARDRGLEQYF. The CDR3 DNA is TGCAGTGCTAGAGATCGAGGGTTAGAGCAGTACTTC.

The chain has TRBV5-1 and TRBJ2-5; perhaps TRBD2 as D (6 bases). CDR3 length: 14 amino acids. Trimming shortened V by 2 bases and J by 10 bases, and 18 bases separated the two germline ends. Germline V CDR1 and CDR2: SGHRS, YFSETQ. For the CDR3, the DNA is TGCGCCAGCAGCTTAGGGCAGGGAGTGCGGGACCAGTACTTC. Its translation: CASSLGQGVRDQYF. Looking up the rest from reference TRBV5-1 and TRBJ2-5 gives the full variable domain: KAGVTQTPRYLIKTRGQQVTLSCSPISGHRSVSWYQQTPGQGLQFLFEYFSETQRNKGNFPGRFSGRQFSNSRSEMNVSTLELGDSALYLCASSLGQGVRDQYFGPGTRLLVL.

The CDR3 nucleotides are TGTGCCAGCAGCTACGGGGGGAACTATCAGCCCCAGCATTTT. This sequence encodes CASSYGGNYQPQHF. V usage is TRBV5-6 and J usage is TRBJ1-5; TRBD1 is a possible D gene (5 bases). The CDR3 covers 14 residues. The V end lost 3 bases, the J end lost 5 bases, and 12 bases lay between the germline ends. Germline CDR1 SGHDT, CDR2 YYEEEE.

This clonotype has just a few counts. The chain combines TRBV29-1 with TRBJ1-2; a weak D match, TRBD1 (5 bases). Germline values: CDR1 SQVTM, CDR2 ANQGSEA. The CDR3 loop spans 13 amino acids. With 7 bases removed from V and 4 bases from J, the gap between germline ends came to 16 bases. The CDR3 sequence is CSAGFTGAYGYTF. The CDR3 DNA reads as TGCAGCGCCGGTTTCACAGGAGCCTATGGCTACACCTTC.

The table lists this clonotype with a few counts. The chain links TRBV7-9 to TRBJ2-4; 9 nucleotides match TRBD1. Trimming took 8 bases from V and 5 from J; bases not matched to a gene: 10. CDR1 SEHNR and CDR2 FQNEAQ come from the germline V gene (reference sequence). The CDR3 is 15 residues long. CDR3 DNA: TGTGCCAGCTTACCTCCGGGACAGGGAGAAAACATTCAGTACTTC. Residues: CASLPPGQGENIQYF.

The chain couples TRBV10-3 to TRBJ1-2; no clear D gene. Germline V CDR1 and CDR2: ENHRY, SYGVKD. The CDR3 length is 11 residues. The germline V and J ends were trimmed by 6 bases and 8 bases, with 10 bases remaining between them. The CDR3 protein is CAISGSGGYTF. The CDR3 coding sequence is TGTGCCATCAGCGGGAGCGGGGGCTACACCTTC.

V is TRBV20-1 and J is TRBJ2-1, with D perhaps TRBD2 (5 bases). The CDR3 spans 17 residues. V was shortened by 0 bases and J by 0 bases, with 15 bases between the two germline ends. Germline V gene data show CDR1 as DFQATT and CDR2 as SNEGSKA (reference sequence). The CDR3 nucleotides are TGCAGTGCTAGAGATGAGTTCGTTGGGAGCTCCTACAATGAGCAGTTCTTC. Residues: CSARDEFVGSSYNEQFF.

V and J are TRBV20-1 and TRBJ2-2, with unresolved D. Germline CDR1 DFQATT, CDR2 SNEGSKA (reference sequence). CDR3 size: 14 residues. CDR3 in DNA: TGCAGCGGATCAAGAAGGGCGAACACCGGGGAGCTGTTTTTT. It yields the protein CSGSRRANTGELFF.

Only one count was recorded for this clonotype. The J gene is TRBJ2-4, the V gene TRBV28, with D perhaps matching TRBD1 (5 bases). Trimming stripped 11 bases from V and 6 bases from J, with 23 bases between. This CDR3 contains 15 residues. In germline, CDR1 is MDHEN, CDR2 SYDVKM. The DNA of the CDR3 is TGTGCCGGCACCCTACCCTCTAGGGGTGGAAACATTCAGTACTTC. Protein: CAGTLPSRGGNIQYF.

This clonotype was observed a handful of times. The V call is TRBV28, the J call TRBJ1-5, with 7 positions matching TRBD1. The CDR3 is 15 residues long. Germline loops: CDR1 MDHEN, CDR2 SYDVKM. V lost 6 bases and J lost 4; bases outside the gene matches: 9. The CDR3 nucleotides are TGTGCCAGCAGCCGGGCCGGGACAGTGAATCAGCCCCAGCATTTT. This gives the protein CASSRAGTVNQPQHF.

The V call is TRBV20-1, the J call TRBJ2-4; D is unresolved. The J call is uncertain, as TRBJ2-7 better fits the DNA end. Germline CDR1 is DFQATT and CDR2 is SNEGSKA (reference sequence). This CDR3 is built from 12 residues. This CDR3 is CSAAAANSEQYF. The CDR3 nucleotides read TGCAGTGCCGCGGCGGCTAATTCCGAGCAGTACTTC.

To note about this clonotype: It may be a read error: a sequence one base away is much more abundant. V is TRBV6-2 or TRBV6-3 and J is TRBJ2-1; TRBD2 is a possible D gene (6 bases). Germline CDR1 is MNHEY and CDR2 is SVGEGT. The CDR3 runs 15 residues. DNA of the CDR3: TGTGCCAGCAGGATCGGAGGGCCCCCATCTAATGAGCAGGTCTTC. Its translation is CASRIGGPPSNEQVF.

This clonotype occurred a few times. CDR3 coding DNA: TGTGCCAGCAGCTTGTCCCAATCGCAGTATTTT. This encodes CASSLSQSQYF. J is TRBJ2-3 and V is TRBV7-2; D not resolved. The germline V and J ends were trimmed by 3 bases and 10 bases, with 8 bases remaining between them. Germline values: CDR1 SGHTA, CDR2 FQGNSA. This CDR3 contains 11 residues.

This clonotype was seen a handful of times. The V call is TRBV20-1, the J call TRBJ1-2, with a tentative D call TRBD1 (5 bases). The V end lost 5 bases, the J end lost 2 bases, and 24 bases lay between the germline ends. This CDR3 has 17 amino acids. Germline CDR1 DFQATT, CDR2 SNEGSKA (reference sequence). The CDR3 nucleotides read TGCAGTGCTTACCCGATCGGGGGAGCTGTGGAAAACTATGGCTACACCTTC. Amino acid sequence: CSAYPIGGAVENYGYTF.

This clonotype has more than one count but fewer than ten. The chain has TRBV15 and TRBJ1-2; D is perhaps TRBD1 (6 bases). The CDR3 is 15 residues long. Germline CDR1 LNHNV, CDR2 YYDKDF (reference sequence). The V end was cut by 1 base, the J end by 6 bases, with 15 bases between. Here the CDR3 reads CATSRVGGPLDGYTF. CDR3 nucleotides: TGTGCCACCAGCAGAGTGGGGGGGCCGCTGGATGGCTACACCTTC. Combining the CDR3 with reference TRBV15 and TRBJ1-2 gives the whole variable domain DAMVIQNPRYQVTQFGKPVTLSCSQTLNHNVMYWYQQKSSQAPKLLFHYYDKDFNNEADTPDNFQSRRPNTSFCFLDIRSPGLGDTAMYLCATSRVGGPLDGYTFGSGTRLTVV.

This clonotype was counted between two and nine times. The rearrangement links TRBV7-2 to TRBJ2-5; a weak D match, TRBD1 (6 bases). This CDR3 spans 16 amino acids. Looked up from germline, CDR1 is SGHTA and CDR2 is FQGNSA. V lost 5 bases and J lost 2, with 18 bases in between. The CDR3 nucleotides are TGTGCCAGCAGCCGGAGATGGTTGGGGGCACAAGAGACCCAGTACTTC. It is translated as CASSRRWLGAQETQYF.

The sample holds a few counts of this clonotype. The V and J genes are TRBV14 and TRBJ2-7; perhaps TRBD1 as D (6 bases). Deletions cut 2 bases from V and 5 bases from J, with 10 bases between. Germline V gene data show CDR1 as SGHDN and CDR2 as FVKESK. The CDR3 contains 13 residues. The CDR3 DNA reads as TGTGCCAGCAGCCAATCCAGGGGTAACGAGCAGTACTTC. The encoded protein is CASSQSRGNEQYF.

This clonotype came up many times. V is TRBV15 and J is TRBJ2-7; 10 nucleotides agree with TRBD1. The V gene's germline CDR1 is LNHNV and CDR2 YYDKDF (reference sequence). The CDR3 length is 13 residues. V lost 5 bases to trimming and J lost 3 bases; unmatched junction nucleotides: 1. Here the CDR3 reads CATSRDRGYEQYF. The CDR3 DNA reads TGTGCCACCAGCCGGGACAGGGGCTACGAGCAGTACTTC.

V usage is TRBV20-1 and J usage is TRBJ2-1, with D perhaps assigned TRBD1 or TRBD2 (5 bases each). The CDR3 runs to 14 residues. V was trimmed by 4 bases and J by 4 bases, leaving 14 bases between them. Germline V gene sequence: CDR1 DFQATT, CDR2 SNEGSKA (reference sequence). CDR3 sequence: CSATRDGSYNEQFF. CDR3 DNA sequence: TGCAGTGCTACTAGGGACGGAAGTTACAATGAGCAGTTCTTC.

This clonotype appeared a few times. The chain carries TRBV20-1 and TRBJ2-5; D is uncertain. The DNA end is a closer match to TRBJ2-7, so the J assignment may be wrong. Germline-derived CDR1 and CDR2 are DFQATT and SNEGSKA (reference sequence). The CDR3 has 14 residues. The CDR3 coding sequence is TGCAGTGCCACTCCCCTGGACGCCGCCTACGAGCAGTACTTC. It is translated as CSATPLDAAYEQYF.

This clonotype was seen a few times. V gene TRBV2 combines with J gene TRBJ1-2, with D uncertain. Germline lookup yields CDR1 SNHLY and CDR2 FYNNEI. The length of the CDR3 is 10 residues. With 7 bases removed from V and 8 bases from J, the gap between germline ends came to 8 bases. CDR3 in DNA: TGTGCCAGCACGGAAATAGGCTACACCTTC. Protein sequence: CASTEIGYTF.

The chain uses TRBV27 and TRBJ2-7; 8 bases line up with TRBD2. The CDR3 consists of 14 residues. V lost 4 bases to trimming and J lost 3 bases; unmatched junction nucleotides: 5. Germline values: CDR1 MNHEY, CDR2 SMNVEV (reference sequence). CDR3 DNA sequence: TGTGCCAGCAGTTCCCGGGGGGGTTTCTACGAGCAGTACTTC. It yields the protein CASSSRGGFYEQYF.

The gene calls are TRBV27 and TRBJ1-2, with a possible D match to TRBD1 (5 bases). The germline V gene has CDR1 MNHEY and CDR2 SMNVEV (reference sequence). V gave up 6 bases and J gave up 4 bases, with 12 bases separating them. The CDR3 covers 13 residues. The CDR3 loop reads CASSPTAFYGYTF. CDR3 sequence (DNA): TGTGCCAGCAGCCCGACAGCTTTCTATGGCTACACCTTC.

This clonotype was counted only a few times. The chain recombines TRBV10-3 with TRBJ1-6; D is unclear. Germline assignment: CDR1 ENHRY and CDR2 SYGVKD. The CDR3 is 11 amino acids. V shed 10 bases and J shed 9 bases, with 10 bases lying between them. The CDR3 DNA reads TGTGCCACTGCTCGGGTTTCACCCCTCCACTTT. Residues: CATARVSPLHF.

V usage is TRBV20-1 and J usage is TRBJ1-5, with 7 bases aligning to TRBD1. Germline CDR1 reads DFQATT; CDR2 reads SNEGSKA (reference sequence). Losses at the gene ends were 5 bases for V and 4 bases for J; bases not matched to a gene: 11. This CDR3 spans 15 amino acids. CDR3 region: CSAGPWTGTNQPQHF. The CDR3 DNA reads as TGCAGTGCTGGACCTTGGACAGGAACAAATCAGCCCCAGCATTTT.

This clonotype showed up just once. With a much larger clone just one base away, this may be a read error. The chain recombines TRBV10-3 with TRBJ2-1, with D perhaps matching TRBD2 (7 bases). Looked up from germline, CDR1 is ENHRY and CDR2 is SYGVKD. The CDR3 loop spans 16 amino acids. The CDR3 bases are TGTGTCATCATGGGGGGGACAAGGGGTCCCTACAATGAGCAGTTCTTC. Its translation: CVIMGGTRGPYNEQFF.